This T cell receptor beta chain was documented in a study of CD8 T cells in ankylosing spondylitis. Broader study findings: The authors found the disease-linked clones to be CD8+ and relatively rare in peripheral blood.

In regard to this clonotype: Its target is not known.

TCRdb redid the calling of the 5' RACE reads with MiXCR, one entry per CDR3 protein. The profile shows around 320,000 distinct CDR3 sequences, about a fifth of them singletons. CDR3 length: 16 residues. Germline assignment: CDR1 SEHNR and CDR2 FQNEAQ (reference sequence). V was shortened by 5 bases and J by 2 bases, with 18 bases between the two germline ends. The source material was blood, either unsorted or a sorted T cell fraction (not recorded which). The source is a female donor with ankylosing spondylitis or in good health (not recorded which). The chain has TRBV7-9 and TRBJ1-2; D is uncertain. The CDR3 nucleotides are TGTGCCAGCAGCCCGCCCGACATAGCCGGGAACTATGGCTACACCTTC. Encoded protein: CASSPPDIAGNYGYTF.